A selection of T cell receptor beta chains follows, all from one sample in a study of graft-versus-host responses after intestinal transplantation. Measured with immunoSEQ multiplex PCR; TCRdb has only the in-frame clones, and not every one. The sample lists under 140,000 clones; around 95% were seen once. These receptors have no known antigen. Sequencing was performed on unstimulated CD8+ T cells sorted from spleen or lymph node cells, taken before intestinal transplant. Receptors originate from a human donor who received an intestinal transplant. Each CDR3 is given with its conserved first and last residue.

V	length	CDR3
TRBV27	13	CASTEPNTDTQYF
TRBV27	13	CASSLTPSGEQYF
TRBV27	13	CASTGEDTDTQYF
TRBV2	15	CASSAGQGVQETQYF
TRBV4-1	11	CASSLTDTQYF
TRBV13	15	CASRGTSGDLETQYF
TRBV29-1	12	CSVVSQYNEQFF
TRBV28	14	CASSPPGGTEGLFF
TRBV4-1	15	CASSQELAGDREQYF
TRBV7-6	13	CASSGGTYTEAFF
TRBV6-4	14	CARRSGARGNTIYF
TRBV19	14	CASSLDRGSYEQYF
TRBV6-5	16	CASSYRTSGSTDTQYF
TRBV7-9	17	CASTSSDISLGDTEAFF
TRBV27	14	CASSLSTGLNEQFF
TRBV14	18	CASSQESPGLVLTGELFF
TRBV11-2	18	CASSPSQPGLITYNEQFF
TRBV6-5	16	CASSYSSGGPYNEQFF
TRBV7-9	16	CASSIGMGTRYNEQFF
TRBV7-2	15	CASSLVMGQLNEAFF
TRBV6-5	16	CASSYSEAGVADTQYF
TRBV7-3	15	CASSPQGGLGETQYF
TRBV27	15	CASSLIWDSNQPQHF
TRBV27	16	CASSFAGLTVTDTQYF
TRBV27	15	CASSLAGGPYNEQFF
TRBV27	12	CATMTYRHEQFF
TRBV27	13	CASSFQESYEQYF